This T cell receptor (beta chain) was captured in a study of cytomegalovirus exposure and HLA in healthy donors. Study-wide findings and caveats: A later analysis found most CMV-associated TCR beta chains apparently HLA-restricted. Presence/absence results assume similar sequencing depth per donor, which may not hold.

The CDR3 spans 17 residues. The germline V gene encodes CDR1 SQVTM and CDR2 ANQGSEA. Between the trimmed V and J ends, which lost 0 bases and 4 bases, there was a span of 22 bases. In the PCR, 60 Vbeta and 13 Jbeta primers were used. TCRdb's table, derived via immunoSEQ multiplex PCR, lists solely in-frame clones and lacks some. The data hold around 150,000 clones, with about 63% observed a single time. A note on this clone: What it binds is unknown.

The sequence came from a woman aged 40 to 50 in good health and CMV-seropositive. Sequenced: PBMCs. This sequence joins TRBV29-1 and TRBJ2-7, with D possibly TRBD2 on 5 matching bases. CDR3 region: CSVEDFGRLSGDYEQYF. The CDR3 DNA is TGCAGCGTTGAAGATTTCGGTCGGTTGAGCGGTGATTACGAGCAGTACTTC.